The clone carrying this T cell receptor beta chain was seen ten or more times. These data come from a study of T cell responses to AZD1222 COVID-19 vaccine. Study-level background: Second doses that came at about 4 or about 12 weeks were put together.

The CDR3 consists of 17 residues. Per the germline V gene, CDR1 is SGHNT and CDR2 is YENEEA. Trimming shortened V by 1 base and J by 3 bases, and 16 bases separated the two germline ends. Sequenced by immunoSEQ multiplex PCR; TCRdb stores in-frame clones only, minus some. Here the sample spans about 97,000 clones, roughly 90% being singletons. The source is an adult in good health. V usage is TRBV11-3 and J usage is TRBJ2-4, with D tentatively TRBD1 (6 bases). The source material was peripheral blood, sampled on day 0 of AZD1222 vaccination. The chain's CDR3 is CASSLVKGRDNKNIQYF. Written as DNA, the CDR3 is TGTGCCAGCAGCTTAGTGAAGGGTCGGGACAACAAAAACATTCAGTACTTC. The variable domain in full, with the rest retrieved from reference TRBV11-3 and TRBJ2-4, is EAGVVQSPRYKIIEKKQPVAFWCNPISGHNTLYWYLQNLGQGPELLIRYENEEAVDDSQLPKDRFSAERLKGVDSTLKIQPAELGDSAVYLCASSLVKGRDNKNIQYFGAGTRLSVL.